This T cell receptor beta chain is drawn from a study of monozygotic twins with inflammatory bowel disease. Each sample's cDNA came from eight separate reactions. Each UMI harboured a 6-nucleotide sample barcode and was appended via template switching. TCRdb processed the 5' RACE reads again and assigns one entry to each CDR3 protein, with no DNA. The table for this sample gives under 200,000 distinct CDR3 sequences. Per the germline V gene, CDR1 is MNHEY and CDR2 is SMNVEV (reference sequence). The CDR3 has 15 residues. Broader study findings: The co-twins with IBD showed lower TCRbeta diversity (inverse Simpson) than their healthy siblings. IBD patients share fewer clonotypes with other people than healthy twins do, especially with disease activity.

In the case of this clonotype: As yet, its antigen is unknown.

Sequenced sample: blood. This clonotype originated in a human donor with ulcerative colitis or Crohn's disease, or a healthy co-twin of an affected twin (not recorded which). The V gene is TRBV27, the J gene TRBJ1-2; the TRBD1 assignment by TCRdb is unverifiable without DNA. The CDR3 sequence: CAISPRTLQLNGYTF.